This TCR beta chain originates from a study of blood T cell repertoires in COVID-19. Germline CDR1 reads SNHLY; CDR2 reads FYNNEI. The V and J ends lost 4 bases and 4 bases respectively, with 10 bases between them. The CDR3 is 13 amino acids. The assay was immunoSEQ multiplex PCR, and TCRdb's table has in-frame clones only and misses some. The sample lists about 190,000 clones, roughly 80% occurring once. Source material: peripheral blood. The V and J genes are TRBV2 and TRBJ1-1; no clear D gene. This sequence originates from a woman between 50 and 59 years old with acute or convalescent COVID-19. The CDR3 DNA follows: TGTGCCAGCAGTGCCGGCCGGGGCACTGAAGCTTTCTTT. It encodes CASSAGRGTEAFF. Based on the CDR3 plus reference TRBV2 and TRBJ1-1, the full variable domain is EPEVTQTPSHQVTQMGQEVILRCVPISNHLYFYWYRQILGQKVEFLVSFYNNEISEKSEIFDDQFSVERPDGSNFTLKIRSTKLEDSAMYFCASSAGRGTEAFFGQGTRLTVV.